This is a list of T cell receptor beta chains from one sample in a study of CD8+CD57+ T cells in acquired aplastic anemia. TCRdb passed the reads through MiXCR, listing each CDR3 protein once. This table holds about 170,000 distinct CDR3 sequences, just under 45% found once. The sequenced material came from sorted CD4+, CD8+, or CD8+CD57+ T cells (not recorded which) from PBMCs. The receptors shown here come from a human donor in good health. CDR3s include the opening cysteine and the closing phenylalanine or tryptophan. A D gene is named only where the DNA matches it firmly. Not all rows give a size; the values are once, few, many and, for expanded clones, a class.

TRBJ1-6,TRBV9,.,.,TGTGCCAGCAGCGTAGGGGGGGGGAATTCACCCCTCCACTTT,CASSVGGGNSPLHF
TRBJ2-7,TRBV20-1,.,TRBD1,TGCAGTGCTAAACCACGGGACAGGGGGTTATACTTC,CSAKPRDRGLYF
TRBJ2-3,TRBV24-1,few,TRBD1,TGTGCCACCAGTGAAGCGGGACAGGGTACAGATACGCAGTATTTT,CATSEAGQGTDTQYF
TRBJ2-2,TRBV19,many,TRBD2,TGTGCCAGTAGTATTCCCAAGGAGAGCGGGAGGGCCAACGGGGAGCTGTTTTTT,CASSIPKESGRANGELFF
TRBJ1-1,TRBV19,.,.,TGTGCCAGTAGTATAGGGACAGCTGAAGCTTTCTTT,CASSIGTAEAFF
TRBJ2-5,TRBV29-1,many,.,TGCAGCGTTGATGCTGCCGGGGAGACCCAGTACTTC,CSVDAAGETQYF
TRBJ1-5,TRBV20-1,.,.,TGCAGTGCTAGGCAAGCGGGCGATCAGCCCCAGCATTTT,CSARQAGDQPQHF
TRBJ1-6,TRBV24-1,.,.,TGTGCCACCGTCTCACGTGGGAGGAGAGAGGCAAATTCACCCCTCCACTTT,CATVSRGRREANSPLHF
TRBJ1-1,TRBV2,few,.,TGTGCCAGCTCACAGGGTATGAACACTGAAGCTTTCTTT,CASSQGMNTEAFF
TRBJ1-4,TRBV7-9,many,.,TGTGCCAGCAGCTCCTCGAACCTGAACAGAAATGAAAAACTGTTTTTT,CASSSSNLNRNEKLFF
TRBJ2-1,TRBV24-1,many,TRBD2,TGTGCCACCAGTACTAGCGGGAGGGTCTCCTACAATGAGCAGTTCTTC,CATSTSGRVSYNEQFF
TRBJ2-1,TRBV7-2,.,.,TGTGCCAGCAGCTTAGCACATGAGCAGTTCTTC,CASSLAHEQFF
TRBJ2-2,TRBV4-3,few,.,TGCGCCAGCAGCCATTATGGGGGAGAAGGGTCGTTCGGGGAGCTGTTTTTT,CASSHYGGEGSFGELFF
TRBJ1-5,TRBV19,.,.,TGTGCCAGTTCTGCGGGAGGAGGAGAGACCCAGCATTTT,CASSAGGGETQHF
TRBJ2-1,TRBV20-1,many,.,TGCAGTGCGCGAATATCCCCTGCCCGCGGCAATGAGCAGTTCTTC,CSARISPARGNEQFF
TRBJ1-1,TRBV7-9,.,TRBD1,TGTGCCAGCGCCACCGGGACAGGGGGCGGGACTGAAGCTTTCTTT,CASATGTGGGTEAFF
TRBJ1-1,TRBV5-1,.,.,TGCGCCAGCAGCTTTGGAGACATGGATACTGAAGCTTTCTTT,CASSFGDMDTEAFF
TRBJ2-3,TRBV20-1,.,.,TGCAGCACAGATACGCAGTATTTT,CSTDTQYF
TRBJ2-7,TRBV6-1,.,.,TGTGCCAGCCGAGGCGGAGGGGACGAGCAGTACTTC,CASRGGGDEQYF
TRBJ2-7,TRBV20-1,few,.,TGCAGTGCTGGACAGTTGACCTACGAGCAGTACTTC,CSAGQLTYEQYF
TRBJ1-2,TRBV15,.,.,TGTGCCACCAGCAGGCTAGGGAGACTCTATGGCTACACCTTC,CATSRLGRLYGYTF
TRBJ2-2,TRBV7-2,many,TRBD1,TGTGCCAGCAGCTTGGAACAGGGGTCTGTCGGGGAGCTGTTTTTT,CASSLEQGSVGELFF
TRBJ2-2,TRBV7-8,many,.,TGTGCCAGCAGCATAAGAATCGCCGGGGAGCTGTTTTTT,CASSIRIAGELFF
TRBJ2-3,TRBV5-1,.,TRBD1,TGCGCCAGCAGCTTGGGGACAGGAATAAATACGCAGTATTTT,CASSLGTGINTQYF
TRBJ2-1,TRBV29-1,.,.,TGCAGCTTTGGTCGGGCCGACAATGAGCAGTTCTTC,CSFGRADNEQFF
TRBJ1-3,TRBV10-3,once,.,TGTGCCATCAGTGACGATCAGGGCTACACCATAGATTTT,CAISDDQGYTIDF
TRBJ1-1,TRBV10-1,many,.,TGCGCCAGCAGTGAGTCTACGACGACTCGAATGAACACTGAAGCTTTCTTT,CASSESTTTRMNTEAFF
TRBJ2-3,TRBV6-1,few,TRBD2,TGTGCCAGCAGACCCCCCGTGATTAGCGGGAGGACAGATACGCAGTATTTT,CASRPPVISGRTDTQYF
TRBJ2-7,TRBV20-1,.,TRBD2,TGCAGTGCCTGGACTAGCGGCCCCTACGAGCAGTACTTC,CSAWTSGPYEQYF
TRBJ1-6,TRBV6-2/TRBV6-3,many,.,TGTGCCAGCAGTTACATGAGCTCCTATAATTCACCCCTCCACTTT,CASSYMSSYNSPLHF
TRBJ1-2,TRBV27,many,.,TGTGCCAGCAGTCTAAGGGGCGGCTATGGCTACACCTTC,CASSLRGGYGYTF
TRBJ1-5,TRBV7-9,.,.,TGTGCCAGCAGCCCCGCCCACAATCAGCCCCAGCATTTT,CASSPAHNQPQHF
TRBJ2-2,TRBV9,many,.,TGTGCCAGCACCCTAGGGGACGGAGCGAACACCGGGGAGCTGTTTTTT,CASTLGDGANTGELFF
TRBJ1-6,TRBV5-4,many,.,TGTGCCAGCAGCTTGCCCAGGGGTAATTCACCCCTCCACTTT,CASSLPRGNSPLHF
TRBJ1-2,TRBV2,.,.,TGTGCCACCAGTGATTTATCCAGGAACTATGGCTACACCTTC,CATSDLSRNYGYTF
TRBJ2-5,TRBV15,.,TRBD2,TGTGCCACCAGCAGACGACTAGCGGGAGGGCCGGAGACCCAGTACTTC,CATSRRLAGGPETQYF
TRBJ1-5,TRBV10-2,few,.,TGCGCCAGCAGTGATGGGGGCATGCAGCCCCAGCATTTT,CASSDGGMQPQHF
TRBJ1-1,TRBV6-2/TRBV6-3,few,TRBD1,TGTGCCAGCAGTTACAGTAGGACAGGGAATAACTTGAGGGACACTGAAGCTTTCTTT,CASSYSRTGNNLRDTEAFF
TRBJ2-5,TRBV20-1,many,.,TGCAGTGCTAGAGTTCAAGAGACCCAGTACTTC,CSARVQETQYF
TRBJ2-5,TRBV25-1,.,.,TGTGCCAGCAGTCCAAGGGGTCACCAAGAGACCCAGTACTTC,CASSPRGHQETQYF
TRBJ1-6,TRBV6-1,once,.,TGTGCCAGTCAGGGTACGGACTCACCCCTCCACTTT,CASQGTDSPLHF
TRBJ1-2,TRBV25-1,many,.,TGTGCCAGCAGTGAATCTCTGTCAGCCTATGGCTACACCTTC,CASSESLSAYGYTF
TRBJ2-3,TRBV20-1,.,.,TGCAGTGCTAAGGGCCAGGGGAGTGGAGATACGCAGTATTTT,CSAKGQGSGDTQYF
TRBJ2-7,TRBV6-6,many,.,TGTGCCAGCAGTTTTGTACGCTACGAGCAGTACTTC,CASSFVRYEQYF
TRBJ2-2,TRBV6-4,many,.,TGTGCCAGCAGTGGGGCAGGGGAAGCCGGGGAGCTGTTTTTT,CASSGAGEAGELFF
TRBJ2-5,TRBV9,.,TRBD1,TGTGCCAGCAGCGGACAGACAGGGGGGAAAGAGACCCAGTACTTC,CASSGQTGGKETQYF
TRBJ1-5,TRBV28,many,.,TGTGCCAGGGTTCAGATCGGGTGCACCGAAGATAAGCCCCAGCATTTT,CARVQIGCTEDKPQHF
TRBJ1-3,TRBV10-3,few,.,TGTGCCAGCAACCCGACGGGGAGCTCTGGAAACACCATATATTTT,CASNPTGSSGNTIYF
TRBJ1-3,TRBV24-1,many,.,TGTGCCACCAGTGATCCCGACAGCTCTGGAAACACCATATATTTT,CATSDPDSSGNTIYF
TRBJ2-3,TRBV9,.,TRBD2,TGTGCCAGCAGCCCCGGACTAGCGGGAATAGATACGCAGTATTTT,CASSPGLAGIDTQYF
TRBJ2-1,TRBV5-1,many,.,TGCGCCAGCAGCGCAGGACAAAGCTCCTACAATGAGCAGTTCTTC,CASSAGQSSYNEQFF
TRBJ2-7,TRBV20-1,many,.,TGCAGTGCTCCCCAGGCAGGGCCCGTTCCCGAGCAGTACTTC,CSAPQAGPVPEQYF
TRBJ2-3,TRBV9,.,TRBD2,TGTGCCAGCTCAAGCGGGGGGAGCACAGATACGCAGTATTTT,CASSSGGSTDTQYF
TRBJ1-2,TRBV10-1,.,TRBD1,TGCGCCAGCAGTGAGGACTCAGGGGGCAGGGGAGGCTACACCTTC,CASSEDSGGRGGYTF
TRBJ2-3,TRBV20-1,.,TRBD2,TGCAGTGCTAGTATCACTAGCGGGGGGCCAGATACGCAGTATTTT,CSASITSGGPDTQYF